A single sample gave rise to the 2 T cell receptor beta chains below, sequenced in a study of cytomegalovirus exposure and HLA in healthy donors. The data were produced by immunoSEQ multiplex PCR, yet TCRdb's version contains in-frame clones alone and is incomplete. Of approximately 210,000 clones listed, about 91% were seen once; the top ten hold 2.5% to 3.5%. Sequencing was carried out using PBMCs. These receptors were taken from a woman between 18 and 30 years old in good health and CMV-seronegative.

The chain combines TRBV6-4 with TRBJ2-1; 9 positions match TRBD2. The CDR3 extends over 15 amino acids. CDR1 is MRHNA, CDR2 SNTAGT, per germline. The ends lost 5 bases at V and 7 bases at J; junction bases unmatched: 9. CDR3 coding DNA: TGTGCCAGCAGTAATTTAGCGGGAGTGGGTAATGAGCAGTTCTTC. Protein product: CASSNLAGVGNEQFF.

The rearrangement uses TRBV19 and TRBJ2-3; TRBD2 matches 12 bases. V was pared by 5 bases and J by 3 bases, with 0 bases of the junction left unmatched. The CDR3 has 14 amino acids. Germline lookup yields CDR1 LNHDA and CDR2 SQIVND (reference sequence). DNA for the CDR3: TGTGCCAGTAGTGGGACTAGCGGGACAGATACGCAGTATTTT. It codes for CASSGTSGTDTQYF.